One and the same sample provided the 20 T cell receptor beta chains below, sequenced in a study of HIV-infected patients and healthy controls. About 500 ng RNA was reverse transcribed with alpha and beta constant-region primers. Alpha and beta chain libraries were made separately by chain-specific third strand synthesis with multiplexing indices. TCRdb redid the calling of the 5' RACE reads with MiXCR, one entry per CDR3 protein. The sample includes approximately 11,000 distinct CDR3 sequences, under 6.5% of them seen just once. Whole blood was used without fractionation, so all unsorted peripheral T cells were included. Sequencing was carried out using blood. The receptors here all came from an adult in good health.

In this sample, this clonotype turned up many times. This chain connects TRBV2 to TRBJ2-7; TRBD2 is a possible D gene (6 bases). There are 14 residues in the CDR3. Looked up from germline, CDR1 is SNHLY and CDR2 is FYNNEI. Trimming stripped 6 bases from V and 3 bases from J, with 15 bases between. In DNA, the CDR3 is TGTGCCAGCAGGAGGGACTTCAGTTTCTACGAGCAGTACTTC. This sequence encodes CASRRDFSFYEQYF.

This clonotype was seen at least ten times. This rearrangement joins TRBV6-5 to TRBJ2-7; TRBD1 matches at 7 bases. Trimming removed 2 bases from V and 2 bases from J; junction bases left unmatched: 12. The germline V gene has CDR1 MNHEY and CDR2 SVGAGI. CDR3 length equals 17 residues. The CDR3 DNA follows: TGTGCCAGCAGTTACACAGGACAGGCCCCACTTCCCTACGAGCAGTACTTC. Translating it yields CASSYTGQAPLPYEQYF.

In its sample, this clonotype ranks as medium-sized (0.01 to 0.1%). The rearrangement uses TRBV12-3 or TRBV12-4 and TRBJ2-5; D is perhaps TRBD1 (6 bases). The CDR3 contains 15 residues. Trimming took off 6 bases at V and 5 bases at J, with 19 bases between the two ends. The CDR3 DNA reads TGTGCCAGCAGCCAACTACAGGGATGGGGTGAGACCCAGTACTTC. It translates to CASSQLQGWGETQYF.

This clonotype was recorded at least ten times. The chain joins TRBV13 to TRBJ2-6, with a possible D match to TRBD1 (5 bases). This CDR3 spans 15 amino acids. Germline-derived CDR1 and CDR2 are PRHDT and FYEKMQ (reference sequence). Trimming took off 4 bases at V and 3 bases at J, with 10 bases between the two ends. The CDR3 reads CASSYQGGGANVLTF. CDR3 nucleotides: TGTGCCAGCAGCTACCAGGGCGGTGGGGCCAACGTCCTGACTTTC.

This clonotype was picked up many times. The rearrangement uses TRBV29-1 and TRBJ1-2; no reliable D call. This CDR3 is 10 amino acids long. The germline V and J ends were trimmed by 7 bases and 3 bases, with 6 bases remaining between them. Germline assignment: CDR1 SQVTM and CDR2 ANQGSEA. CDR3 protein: CSAGHYGYTF. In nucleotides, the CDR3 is TGCAGCGCAGGACACTATGGCTACACCTTC.

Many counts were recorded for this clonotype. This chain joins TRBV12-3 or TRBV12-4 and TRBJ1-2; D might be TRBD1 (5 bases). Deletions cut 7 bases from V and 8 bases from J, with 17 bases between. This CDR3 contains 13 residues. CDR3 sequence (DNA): TGTGCCAGCACCCCAGGGCAGGAGCAGGGCTACACCTTC. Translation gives CASTPGQEQGYTF.

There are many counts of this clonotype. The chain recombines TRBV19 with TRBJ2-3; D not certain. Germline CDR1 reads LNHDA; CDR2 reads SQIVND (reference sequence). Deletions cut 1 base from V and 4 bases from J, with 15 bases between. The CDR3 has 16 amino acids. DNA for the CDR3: TGTGCCAGTAGTATAGTGGCGAGTCGGGCATCAGATACGCAGTATTTT. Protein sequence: CASSIVASRASDTQYF.

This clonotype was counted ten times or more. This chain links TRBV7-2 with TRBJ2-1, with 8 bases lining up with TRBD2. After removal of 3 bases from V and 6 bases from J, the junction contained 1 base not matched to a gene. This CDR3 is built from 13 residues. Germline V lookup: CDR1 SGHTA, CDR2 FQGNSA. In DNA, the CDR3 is TGTGCCAGCAGCTTCGGGACTAGCAATGAGCAGTTCTTC. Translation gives CASSFGTSNEQFF. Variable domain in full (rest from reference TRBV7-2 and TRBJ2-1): GAGVSQSPSNKVTEKGKDVELRCDPISGHTALYWYRQSLGQGLEFLIYFQGNSAPDKSGLPSDRFSAERTGGSVSTLTIQRTQQEDSAVYLCASSFGTSNEQFFGPGTRLTVL.

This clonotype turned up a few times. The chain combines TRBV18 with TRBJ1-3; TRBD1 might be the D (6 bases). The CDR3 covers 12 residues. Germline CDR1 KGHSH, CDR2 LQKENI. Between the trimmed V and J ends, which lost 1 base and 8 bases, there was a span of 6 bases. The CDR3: CASSPQGDTIYF. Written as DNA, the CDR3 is TGTGCCAGCTCACCACAGGGGGACACCATATATTTT.

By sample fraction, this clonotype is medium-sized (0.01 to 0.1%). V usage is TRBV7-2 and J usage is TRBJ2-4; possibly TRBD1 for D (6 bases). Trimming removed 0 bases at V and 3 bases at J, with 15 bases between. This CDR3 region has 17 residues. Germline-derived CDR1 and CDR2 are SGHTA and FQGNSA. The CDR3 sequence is CASSLAGASVVKNIQYF. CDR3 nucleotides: TGTGCCAGCAGCTTAGCGGGGGCGAGTGTAGTCAAAAACATTCAGTACTTC.

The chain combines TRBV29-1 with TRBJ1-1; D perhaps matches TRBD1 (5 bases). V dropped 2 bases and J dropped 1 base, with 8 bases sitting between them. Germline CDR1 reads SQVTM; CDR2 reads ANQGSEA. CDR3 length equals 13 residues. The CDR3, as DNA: TGCAGCGTTGAATTCAGGGAGAACACTGAAGCTTTCTTT. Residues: CSVEFRENTEAFF.

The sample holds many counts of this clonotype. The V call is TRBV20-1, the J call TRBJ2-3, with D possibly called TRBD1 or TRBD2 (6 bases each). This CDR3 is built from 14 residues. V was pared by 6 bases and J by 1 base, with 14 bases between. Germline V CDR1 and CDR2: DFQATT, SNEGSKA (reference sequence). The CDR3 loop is CSAVPGGGTDTQYF. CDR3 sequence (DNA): TGCAGTGCCGTCCCCGGGGGCGGCACAGATACGCAGTATTTT.

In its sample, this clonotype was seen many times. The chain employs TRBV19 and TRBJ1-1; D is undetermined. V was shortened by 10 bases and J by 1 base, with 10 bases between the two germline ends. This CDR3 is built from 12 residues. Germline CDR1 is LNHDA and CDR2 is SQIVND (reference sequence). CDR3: CATSPGNTEAFF. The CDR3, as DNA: TGTGCCACCTCCCCAGGGAACACTGAAGCTTTCTTT.

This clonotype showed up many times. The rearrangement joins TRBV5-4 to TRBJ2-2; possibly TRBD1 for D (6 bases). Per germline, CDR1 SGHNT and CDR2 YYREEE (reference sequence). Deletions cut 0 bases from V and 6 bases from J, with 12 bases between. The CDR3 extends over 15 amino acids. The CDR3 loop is CASSLAAGDSGELFF. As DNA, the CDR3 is TGTGCCAGCAGCTTGGCGGCAGGGGATTCCGGGGAGCTGTTTTTT.

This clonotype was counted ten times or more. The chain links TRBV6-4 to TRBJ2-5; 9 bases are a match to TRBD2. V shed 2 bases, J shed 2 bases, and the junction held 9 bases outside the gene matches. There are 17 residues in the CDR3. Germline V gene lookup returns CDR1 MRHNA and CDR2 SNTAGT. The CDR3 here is CASSDATTSGPQETQYF. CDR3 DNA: TGTGCCAGCAGTGACGCAACGACTAGCGGTCCTCAAGAGACCCAGTACTTC.

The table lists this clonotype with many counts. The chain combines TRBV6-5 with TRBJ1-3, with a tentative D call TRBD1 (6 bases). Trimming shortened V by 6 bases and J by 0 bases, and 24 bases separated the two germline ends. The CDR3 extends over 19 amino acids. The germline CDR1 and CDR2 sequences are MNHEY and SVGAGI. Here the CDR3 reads CASSRKGGAGGISGNTIYF. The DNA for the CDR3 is TGTGCCAGCAGCCGGAAGGGGGGGGCCGGAGGGATCTCTGGAAACACCATATATTTT.

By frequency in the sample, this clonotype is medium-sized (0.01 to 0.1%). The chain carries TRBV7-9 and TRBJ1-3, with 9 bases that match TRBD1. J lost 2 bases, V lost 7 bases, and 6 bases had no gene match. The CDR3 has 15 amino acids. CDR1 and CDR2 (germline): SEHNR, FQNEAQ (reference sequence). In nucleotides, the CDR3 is TGTGCCAGCACCCTGGGACAGGGAACTGGAAACACCATATATTTT. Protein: CASTLGQGTGNTIYF. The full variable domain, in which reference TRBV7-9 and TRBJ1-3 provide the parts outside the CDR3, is DTGVSQNPRHKITKRGQNVTFRCDPISEHNRLYWYRQTLGQGPEFLTYFQNEAQLEKSRLLSDRFSAERPKGSFSTLEIQRTEQGDSAMYLCASTLGQGTGNTIYFGEGSWLTVV.

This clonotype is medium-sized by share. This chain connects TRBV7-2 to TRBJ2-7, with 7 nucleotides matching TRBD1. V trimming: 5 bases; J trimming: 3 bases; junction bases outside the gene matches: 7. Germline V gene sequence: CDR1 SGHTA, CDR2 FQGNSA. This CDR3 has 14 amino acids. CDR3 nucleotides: TGTGCCAGCAGCCCGGCTTGGGACAGCTACGAGCAGTACTTC. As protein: CASSPAWDSYEQYF.

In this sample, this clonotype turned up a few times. The CDR3 region has the DNA TGTGCCAGCAGTGAAAGGCAGATCAATGAAAAACTGTTTTTT. Amino acids: CASSERQINEKLFF. The gene calls are TRBV6-1 and TRBJ1-4; D is uncertain. The CDR3 is 14 residues long. Trimming cost V 2 bases and J 5 bases, with 9 bases left between them. The V gene's germline CDR1 is MNHNS and CDR2 SASEGT.

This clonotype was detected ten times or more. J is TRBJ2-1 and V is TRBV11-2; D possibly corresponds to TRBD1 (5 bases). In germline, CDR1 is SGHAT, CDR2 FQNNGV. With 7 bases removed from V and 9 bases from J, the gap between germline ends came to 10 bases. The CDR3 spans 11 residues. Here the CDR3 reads CASTLDSEQFF. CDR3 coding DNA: TGTGCCAGCACCCTAGACAGTGAGCAGTTCTTC.